This T cell receptor (beta chain) was identified during a study of beta chain features in type 1 diabetes. This CDR3 has 15 residues. Germline trimming cut 5 bases from V and 4 bases from J; bases unmatched to any gene: 9. CDR1 is MNHEY and CDR2 is SVGAGI in the germline V gene. Study results and limitations: Among all four CD4+ subsets, Type 1 diabetes patients had TCRB CDR3s that were moderately but significantly shorter.

This clone was detected ten times or more. The antigen is unknown. One heparinised blood draw averaging about 120 mL was given by each donor. Sorted CD4+ subsets: naive, central memory, regulatory, stem cell-like memory (CD45RO/CCR7/CD25/CD127/CD95/CD27 panel). Since all of the isolated RNA was reverse transcribed, expressed TCRB transcripts were what got sequenced. Using immunoSEQ multiplex PCR, the repertoire was profiled, and TCRdb retains in-frame clones only, with some absent. The sample records some 140,000 clones, 9% being singletons. V usage is TRBV6-5 and J usage is TRBJ1-2, with 8 bases aligning to TRBD1. This receptor was taken from a young man with type 1 diabetes. Source material: central memory CD4+ T cells from blood. This CDR3 reads CASSRTGTGLYGYTF. The CDR3 DNA follows: TGTGCCAGCAGTAGAACCGGGACAGGTCTCTATGGCTACACCTTC.